The present T cell receptor (beta chain) was sequenced within a study of vaccination effects on CD4 cells after COVID-19. Study-wide findings and caveats: Both infection-induced and vaccine-induced clones contracted markedly at late post-vaccination timepoints.

Per germline, CDR1 LNHNV and CDR2 YYDKDF (reference sequence). The CDR3 extends over 14 amino acids. Losses at the gene ends were 3 bases for V and 3 bases for J; bases not matched to a gene: 4. ViraFEST used viral peptide pools to expand antigen-specific CD4+ T cells before sequencing. The authors isolated CD4+ T cells after less than eleven days of culture. This clone came up a few times. Its antigen is undetermined. TCRdb's table, derived via immunoSEQ multiplex PCR, lists solely in-frame clones and lacks some. The table has under 80,000 clones, approximately 74% seen once. This material consisted of CD4+ T cells from PBMCs cultured with HCoV-229E spike peptides, taken before COVID-19 vaccination. This TCR came from a human donor who received a COVID-19 vaccine. The rearrangement joins TRBV15 to TRBJ2-7; TRBD1 matches at 8 bases. CDR3 protein: CATSRAGGLYEQYV. The DNA for the CDR3 is TGTGCCACCAGCAGGGCAGGGGGCCTCTACGAGCAGTACGTC.